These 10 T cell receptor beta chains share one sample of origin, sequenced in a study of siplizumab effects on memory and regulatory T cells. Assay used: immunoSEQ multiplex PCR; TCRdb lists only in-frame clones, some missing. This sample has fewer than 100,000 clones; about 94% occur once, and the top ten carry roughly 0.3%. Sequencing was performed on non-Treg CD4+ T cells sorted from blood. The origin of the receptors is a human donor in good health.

Written as DNA, the CDR3 is TGTGCCAGCAGCTTCGGACCATTACAAGAGACCCAGTACTTC. This sequence encodes CASSFGPLQETQYF. The V call is TRBV5-4, the J call TRBJ2-5; no definite D call. CDR3 length: 14 amino acids. Germline CDR1 reads SGHNT; CDR2 reads YYREEE (reference sequence). Deletions cut 2 bases from V and 2 bases from J, with 10 bases between.

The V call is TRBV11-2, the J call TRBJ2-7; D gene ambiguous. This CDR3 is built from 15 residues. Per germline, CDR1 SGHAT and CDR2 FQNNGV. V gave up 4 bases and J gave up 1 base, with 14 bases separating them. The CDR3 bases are TGTGCCAGCAGCTCCCTAGTCGGCCAGTCCTACGAGCAGTACTTC. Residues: CASSSLVGQSYEQYF.

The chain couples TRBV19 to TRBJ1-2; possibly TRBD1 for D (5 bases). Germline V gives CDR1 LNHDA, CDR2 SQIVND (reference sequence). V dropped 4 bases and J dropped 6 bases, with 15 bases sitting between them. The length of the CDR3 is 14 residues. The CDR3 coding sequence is TGTGCCAGTAGTAAACAGGATTCTCTGGATGGCTACACCTTC. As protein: CASSKQDSLDGYTF. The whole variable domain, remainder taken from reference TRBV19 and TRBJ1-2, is DGGITQSPKYLFRKEGQNVTLSCEQNLNHDAMYWYRQDPGQGLRLIYYSQIVNDFQKGDIAEGYSVSREKKESFPLTVTSAQKNPTAFYLCASSKQDSLDGYTFGSGTRLTVV.

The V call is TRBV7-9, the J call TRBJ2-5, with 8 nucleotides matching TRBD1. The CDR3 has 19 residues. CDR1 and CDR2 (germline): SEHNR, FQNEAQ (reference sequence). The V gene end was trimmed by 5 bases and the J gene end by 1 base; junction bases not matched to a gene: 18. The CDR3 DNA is TGTGCCAGCAGCCGCGTAGTGTTATCCACAGGGGGTTTCCAAGAGACCCAGTACTTC. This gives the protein CASSRVVLSTGGFQETQYF.

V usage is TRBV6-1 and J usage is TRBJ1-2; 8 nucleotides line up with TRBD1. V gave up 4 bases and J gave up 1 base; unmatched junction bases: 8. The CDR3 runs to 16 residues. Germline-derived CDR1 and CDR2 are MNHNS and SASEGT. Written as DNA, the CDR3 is TGTGCCAGCAGTGGAAGGGCAGGGGGCAGTAACTATGGCTACACCTTC. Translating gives CASSGRAGGSNYGYTF.

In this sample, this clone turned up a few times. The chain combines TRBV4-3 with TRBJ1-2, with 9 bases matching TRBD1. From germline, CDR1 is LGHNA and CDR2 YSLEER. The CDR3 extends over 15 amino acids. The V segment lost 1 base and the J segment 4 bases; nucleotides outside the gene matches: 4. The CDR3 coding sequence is TGCGCCAGCAGCCAAGTGGGACAGGGAGGCTATGGCTACACCTTC. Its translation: CASSQVGQGGYGYTF.

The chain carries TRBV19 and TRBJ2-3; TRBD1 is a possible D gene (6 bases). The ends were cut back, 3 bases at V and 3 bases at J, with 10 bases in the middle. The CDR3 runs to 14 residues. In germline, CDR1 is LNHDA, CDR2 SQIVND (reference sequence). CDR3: CASSMGARTDTQYF. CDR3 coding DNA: TGTGCCAGTAGTATGGGGGCGCGAACAGATACGCAGTATTTT.

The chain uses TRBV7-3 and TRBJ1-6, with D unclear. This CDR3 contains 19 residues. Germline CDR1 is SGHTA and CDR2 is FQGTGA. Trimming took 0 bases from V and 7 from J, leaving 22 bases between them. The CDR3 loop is CASSLTSVRQTFKNSPLHF. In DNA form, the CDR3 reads TGTGCCAGCAGCTTAACCTCGGTGCGTCAGACCTTTAAGAATTCACCCCTCCACTTT. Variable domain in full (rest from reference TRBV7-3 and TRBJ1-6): GAGVSQTPSNKVTEKGKYVELRCDPISGHTALYWYRQSLGQGPEFLIYFQGTGAADDSGLPNDRFFAVRPEGSVSTLKIQRTERGDSAVYLCASSLTSVRQTFKNSPLHFGNGTRLTVT.

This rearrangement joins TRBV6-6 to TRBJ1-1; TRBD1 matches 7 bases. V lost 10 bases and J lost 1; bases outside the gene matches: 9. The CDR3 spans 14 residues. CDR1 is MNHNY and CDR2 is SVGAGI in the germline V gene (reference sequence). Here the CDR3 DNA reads TGTGCCACCCTGAGGGGGCAATCGAACACTGAAGCTTTCTTT. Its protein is CATLRGQSNTEAFF.

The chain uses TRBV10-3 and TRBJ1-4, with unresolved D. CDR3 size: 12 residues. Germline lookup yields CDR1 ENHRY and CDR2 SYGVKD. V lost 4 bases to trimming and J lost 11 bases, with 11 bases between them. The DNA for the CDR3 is TGTGCCATCAGTGGCGGGCCAGAGAAACTGTTTTTT. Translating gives CAISGGPEKLFF.